This passage covers 21 T cell receptor beta chains from one sample sequenced in a study of T cells in Graves' hyperthyroidism and ophthalmopathy. Using RNA transcripts as the source, TCR beta CDR3 regions were amplified. The HTBI primer set drove a first-round RT-PCR of the TCR CDR3. TCRdb redid the calling of the multiplex PCR reads with MiXCR, one entry per CDR3 protein. The sample shows approximately 560,000 distinct CDR3 sequences, 15% to 19% of them seen only once. The specimen sequenced was blood. These receptors were taken from a woman aged 25 to 39 with Graves' hyperthyroidism.

This clonotype was found many times. The chain couples TRBV11-1 to TRBJ2-3; TRBD2 matches 13 bases. Germline CDR1 reads SGHAT; CDR2 reads FQDESV (reference sequence). The CDR3 totals 16 residues. V dropped 5 bases and J dropped 5; count of bases not matched to a gene: 7. The CDR3 spells CASSPGLAGALDTQYF. The CDR3 DNA reads TGTGCCAGCAGCCCAGGACTAGCGGGAGCTCTAGATACGCAGTATTTT.

There are many counts of this clonotype. The CDR3 loop reads CASSRRTGGDTQYF. The DNA for the CDR3 is TGTGCCAGCTCTCGTAGGACAGGAGGAGATACGCAGTATTTT. The V and J genes are TRBV6-2 or TRBV6-3 and TRBJ2-3; 7 bases map to TRBD1. CDR3 length equals 14 residues. Per the germline V gene, CDR1 is MNHEY and CDR2 is SVGEGT. Germline trimming cut 8 bases from V and 5 bases from J; bases unmatched to any gene: 10.

This clonotype was observed at least ten times. This chain uses TRBV7-2 with TRBJ1-5; 9 bases line up with TRBD1. Germline V gives CDR1 SGHTA, CDR2 FQGNSA. V shed 3 bases and J 7 bases; nucleotides not matched to a gene: 4. The CDR3 is 14 residues long. The CDR3 spells CASSFGQGWQPQHF. CDR3 nucleotide sequence: TGTGCCAGCAGCTTCGGACAGGGGTGGCAGCCCCAGCATTTT.

This clonotype showed up many times. This chain joins TRBV29-1 and TRBJ1-2; D is perhaps TRBD1 (5 bases). The CDR3 runs 13 residues. Trimming stripped 3 bases from V and 4 bases from J, with 12 bases between. The V gene's germline CDR1 is SQVTM and CDR2 ANQGSEA. DNA of the CDR3: TGCAGCGTTGAGGACATTGGTGGCTATGGCTACACCTTC. Residues: CSVEDIGGYGYTF. Supplemented by reference TRBV29-1 and TRBJ1-2, the full variable domain reads SAVISQKPSRDICQRGTSLTIQCQVDSQVTMMFWYRQQPGQSLTLIATANQGSEATYESGFVIDKFPISRPNLTFSTLTVSNMSPEDSSIYLCSVEDIGGYGYTFGSGTRLTVV.

This clonotype was recorded many times. The chain recombines TRBV9 with TRBJ1-1, with a weak D call TRBD1 (6 bases). V was clipped by 0 bases and J by 1 base, with 10 bases between them. The CDR3 loop spans 15 amino acids. Germline CDR1 and CDR2: SGDLS and YYNGEE. The CDR3 coding sequence is TGTGCCAGCAGCGTAGGGGGGACACCGAACACTGAAGCTTTCTTT. It specifies CASSVGGTPNTEAFF.

Many counts were recorded for this clonotype. The chain recombines TRBV12-5 with TRBJ1-5, with TRBD1 as a possible D gene (5 bases). Germline V gives CDR1 LGHNT, CDR2 FRNRAP. Trimming left V 0 bases short and J 0 bases short, with 12 bases between. This CDR3 contains 17 residues. CDR3 residues: CASGLVPGTDSNQPQHF. The CDR3 DNA reads TGTGCTAGTGGTTTGGTACCCGGGACGGATAGCAATCAGCCCCAGCATTTT. Complete variable domain (other parts from reference TRBV12-5 and TRBJ1-5): DARVTQTPRHKVTEMGQEVTMRCQPILGHNTVFWYRQTMMQGLELLAYFRNRAPLDDSGMPKDRFSAEMPDATLATLKIQPSEPRDSAVYFCASGLVPGTDSNQPQHFGDGTRLSIL.

The chain is built from TRBV7-6 and TRBJ2-1, with TRBD1 matching over 7 bases. CDR3 length: 15 residues. V shed 4 bases, J shed 8 bases, and the junction held 11 bases outside the gene matches. Germline CDR1 and CDR2: SGHVS and FNYEAQ. The CDR3 DNA follows: TGTGCCAGCAGCTCGCCCCTGACAGGGTGGGATGAGCAGTTCTTC. Translated: CASSSPLTGWDEQFF.

The chain is built from TRBV30 and TRBJ2-7, with 12 bases lining up with TRBD1. CDR3 length: 14 residues. Trimming removed 0 bases from V and 6 bases from J; junction bases left unmatched: 3. Germline V gene sequence: CDR1 GTSNPN, CDR2 SVGIG (reference sequence). CDR3: CAWSVPGQGAEQYF. In DNA form, the CDR3 reads TGTGCCTGGAGTGTACCGGGACAGGGGGCCGAGCAGTACTTC. Full variable domain (rest looked up from reference TRBV30 and TRBJ2-7): SQTIHQWPATLVQPVGSPLSLECTVEGTSNPNLYWYRQAAGRGLQLLFYSVGIGQISSEVPQNLSASRPQDRQFILSSKKLLLSDSGFYLCAWSVPGQGAEQYFGPGTRLTVT.

This clonotype was found many times. The chain is built from TRBV6-1 and TRBJ1-3, with a tentative D call TRBD1 (5 bases). V was pared by 11 bases and J by 3 bases, with 14 bases between. The CDR3 loop spans 13 amino acids. Germline V CDR1 and CDR2: MNHNS, SASEGT. Here the CDR3 DNA reads TGTGCCGCGCTGTCGGGGGATGGAAACACCATATATTTT. This encodes CAALSGDGNTIYF.

Notes on this clonotype: The junction departs from germline at one end; a sequencing error may be responsible. J is TRBJ2-2 and V is TRBV11-2; D might be TRBD2 (7 bases). This CDR3 spans 14 amino acids. CDR1 and CDR2 from the germline V gene are SGHAT and FQNNGV. CDR3 in DNA: TGTGCCAGCAGCTTATTCCGGGCGGGGGCGGAGGTGTTTTTT. This codes for CASSLFRAGAEVFF.

This clonotype was counted only a few times. The chain recombines TRBV20-1 with TRBJ2-1, with D unresolved. CDR3 length: 16 amino acids. CDR1 and CDR2 from the germline V gene are DFQATT and SNEGSKA (reference sequence). Deletions cut 6 bases from V and 2 bases from J, with 20 bases between. The CDR3 protein is CSAGDRRLEPYNEQFF. The CDR3 coding sequence is TGCAGTGCCGGAGATCGACGGCTGGAACCCTACAATGAGCAGTTCTTC.

At least ten counts were recorded for this clonotype. The chain couples TRBV2 to TRBJ2-5, with 12 bases that match TRBD1. CDR3 length equals 15 residues. The ends lost 5 bases at V and 5 bases at J; junction bases unmatched: 6. The germline CDR1 and CDR2 sequences are SNHLY and FYNNEI. This chain's CDR3 is CASSPGTGGAETQYF. CDR3 in DNA: TGTGCCAGCAGTCCCGGGACAGGGGGCGCCGAGACCCAGTACTTC. Together with reference TRBV2 and TRBJ2-5, the CDR3 gives the full variable domain: EPEVTQTPSHQVTQMGQEVILRCVPISNHLYFYWYRQILGQKVEFLVSFYNNEISEKSEIFDDQFSVERPDGSNFTLKIRSTKLEDSAMYFCASSPGTGGAETQYFGPGTRLLVL.

J is TRBJ2-7 and V is TRBV30, with D perhaps matching TRBD2 (5 bases). Between the trimmed V and J ends, which lost 5 bases and 0 bases, there was a span of 17 bases. The CDR3 spans 15 residues. Germline assignment: CDR1 GTSNPN and CDR2 SVGIG (reference sequence). CDR3 region: CAWAWSRGPSYEQYF. The CDR3 bases are TGTGCCTGGGCATGGTCCCGAGGGCCCTCCTACGAGCAGTACTTC.

The table lists this clonotype with a few counts. V usage is TRBV19 and J usage is TRBJ2-7; no reliable D call. The CDR3 runs to 15 residues. Germline V gene lookup returns CDR1 LNHDA and CDR2 SQIVND (reference sequence). The V end lost 1 base, the J end lost 2 bases, and 12 bases lay between the germline ends. CDR3 loop: CASSIGGGATYEQYF. In DNA form, the CDR3 reads TGTGCCAGTAGTATAGGCGGCGGCGCGACCTACGAGCAGTACTTC.

There are a few counts of this clonotype. The J gene is TRBJ2-3, the V gene TRBV7-9; D gene unclear. This CDR3 contains 14 residues. CDR1 and CDR2 from the germline V gene are SEHNR and FQNEAQ (reference sequence). Trimming removed 5 bases at V and 2 bases at J, with 11 bases between. The CDR3 sequence is CASSPPEHTDTQYF. CDR3 nucleotide sequence: TGTGCCAGCAGCCCCCCTGAACACACAGATACGCAGTATTTT. The variable domain in full, completed from reference TRBV7-9 and TRBJ2-3, reads DTGVSQNPRHKITKRGQNVTFRCDPISEHNRLYWYRQTLGQGPEFLTYFQNEAQLEKSRLLSDRFSAERPKGSFSTLEIQRTEQGDSAMYLCASSPPEHTDTQYFGPGTRLTVL.

This clonotype was picked up many times. This rearrangement joins TRBV28 to TRBJ2-7; TRBD2 agrees at 9 bases. Germline CDR1 and CDR2: MDHEN and SYDVKM. Germline trimming cut 2 bases from V and 7 bases from J; bases unmatched to any gene: 6. The length of the CDR3 is 14 residues. CDR3 in amino acids: CASSLLAGTGEQYF. DNA of the CDR3: TGTGCCAGCAGTTTACTAGCGGGAACGGGAGAGCAGTACTTC.

This clonotype was counted ten times or more. The rearrangement uses TRBV11-3 and TRBJ2-2; the match to TRBD1 covers 8 bases. CDR3 length equals 16 residues. Germline trimming cut 1 base from V and 3 bases from J; bases unmatched to any gene: 4. Germline V gene lookup returns CDR1 SGHNT and CDR2 YENEEA. The CDR3: CASSLGQGADTGELFF. CDR3 DNA: TGTGCCAGCAGCTTAGGGCAGGGGGCCGACACCGGGGAGCTGTTTTTT.

This clonotype was observed a handful of times. This chain uses TRBV27 with TRBJ1-1; 7 positions match TRBD1. Germline V gene data show CDR1 as MNHEY and CDR2 as SMNVEV (reference sequence). The CDR3 is 16 residues long. V gave up 0 bases and J gave up 1 base; unmatched junction bases: 5. The CDR3 loop reads CASSLSPTGWNTEAFF. The CDR3 DNA sequence: TGTGCCAGCAGTTTATCCCCGACAGGGTGGAACACTGAAGCTTTCTTT.

This clonotype was seen at least ten times. The chain carries TRBV3-1 and TRBJ2-5; no firm D call. The CDR3 contains 10 residues. Trimming took off 1 base at V and 12 bases at J, with 6 bases between the two ends. Germline V gene data show CDR1 as LGHDT and CDR2 as YNNKEL (reference sequence). CDR3 coding DNA: TGTGCCAGCAGCCAAGGGATCGAGTACTTC. Protein product: CASSQGIEYF.

Many counts were recorded for this clonotype. The CDR3 bases are TGTGCCAGCAGTTTAGGGGCCCGGGGAAGCGATTATGGCTACACCTTC. It yields the protein CASSLGARGSDYGYTF. The chain is built from TRBV28 and TRBJ1-2; tentatively, D is TRBD1 (5 bases). The CDR3 is made up of 16 amino acids. V was clipped by 2 bases and J by 5 bases, with 18 bases between them. The germline V gene has CDR1 MDHEN and CDR2 SYDVKM.

This clonotype was seen many times. V usage is TRBV28 and J usage is TRBJ2-7; 12 positions agree with TRBD2. The germline V gene has CDR1 MDHEN and CDR2 SYDVKM. Losses at the gene ends were 5 bases for V and 3 bases for J; bases not matched to a gene: 5. The length of the CDR3 is 15 residues. The CDR3 here is CASSLTSGSFYEQYF. In nucleotides, the CDR3 is TGTGCCAGCAGTCTGACTAGCGGGAGTTTCTACGAGCAGTACTTC.